This TCR beta chain was recorded in a study of response to subunit inactivated influenza vaccine. Broader study findings: New T cells are recruited in small numbers by each seasonal influenza vaccination, according to the authors' suggestion.

In germline, CDR1 is LGHNA, CDR2 YNFKEQ. This CDR3 comprises 19 residues. Trimming at V came to 3 bases and at J to 0 bases, leaving 9 bases not matched to a gene. Each CDR3 protein gets one entry after TCRdb re-called the RT-PCR reads with MiXCR. This table has about 830,000 distinct CDR3 sequences, 18% appearing once. This clonotype was observed a few times. Its antigen remains unidentified. The TCR sequence derives from a man aged 50-59 years who received an inactivated influenza vaccine. The material sequenced was PBMCs from blood, taken 5 days after vaccination. This chain links TRBV4-2 with TRBJ2-2; 11 nucleotides line up with TRBD2. CDR3 amino acids: CASSQDSGGDKANTGELFF. The CDR3, as DNA: TGTGCCAGCAGCCAGGATAGCGGGGGGGACAAAGCGAACACCGGGGAGCTGTTTTTT.